What follows are 5 T cell receptor beta chains derived from one specimen sequenced in a study of tumor-infiltrating lymphocytes in primary liver carcinoma. With a constant-region primer, TCR beta cDNA was made from roughly 500 ng of total RNA. Libraries covering TCR beta were generated through three nested multiplex PCR rounds (using a slightly modified ARM-PCR). A C-beta reverse primer and TRBV1-TRBV30 forward primers served in each of the first two PCR rounds, at about 9 cycles apiece. Each CDR3 protein is one row after TCRdb ran MiXCR on the multiplex PCR reads. In the table there are approximately 300,000 distinct CDR3 sequences, around three fifths of which are singletons. The study extracted blood RNA from unsorted whole blood and also extracted germline DNA. Material: peripheral blood. The receptors were gathered from a man aged 35 to 55 with primary liver carcinoma and hepatitis B virus infection.

Notes on this clonotype: A much larger clonotype is one base distant, so this may be a read error. The chain is built from TRBV12-3 or TRBV12-4 and TRBJ2-2; perhaps TRBD2 as D (6 bases). This CDR3 comprises 17 residues. The chain's CDR3 is CTSSFFAGGFNTGELFF. The CDR3 DNA reads TGTACCAGCAGTTTTTTCGCCGGGGGATTTAACACCGGGGAGCTGTTTTTT.

Concerning this clonotype: This could be a read error, since a much larger clone is one nucleotide away. This chain connects TRBV6-6 to TRBJ2-3; maybe TRBD1 (6 bases). Looked up from germline, CDR1 is MNHNY and CDR2 is SVGAGI (reference sequence). This CDR3 is 15 amino acids long. The CDR3 coding sequence is TGTACCAGCAGTAACCACCGGGACAACACAGATACGCAGTATTTT. Translation gives CTSSNHRDNTDTQYF.

This clonotype has a count of ten or more. CDR3 in amino acids: CSVTGLGRAFF. CDR3 nucleotides: TGCAGCGTGACAGGGTTAGGGCGAGCTTTCTTT. V gene TRBV29-1 combines with J gene TRBJ1-1; 7 nucleotides align to TRBD1. CDR1 and CDR2 (germline): SQVTM, ANQGSEA. The CDR3 runs 11 residues. V was clipped by 6 bases and J by 10 bases; unmatched bases: 8.

On this clonotype: Since a much larger clone is just one base distant, this may be a read error. Here the CDR3 omits its conserved ending phenylalanine or tryptophan, so a read error is the likely source. The J gene is TRBJ1-1, the V gene TRBV5-4; possibly TRBD1 for D (6 bases). The germline CDR1 and CDR2 sequences are SGHNT and YYREEE (reference sequence). The CDR3 spans 14 residues. V shed 4 bases and J shed 2 bases, with 12 bases lying between them. CDR3 loop: CASSLLGGNTEAFL. The CDR3 DNA follows: TGTGCCAGCAGCCTCCTGGGGGGCAACACTGAAGCTTTCTTA.

The V and J genes are TRBV28 and TRBJ1-6, with D uncertain. Germline CDR1 reads MDHEN; CDR2 reads SYDVKM. This CDR3 contains 14 residues. Trimming stripped 6 bases from V and 8 bases from J, with 14 bases between. CDR3 region: CASSLTANYSPLHF. In DNA form, the CDR3 reads TGTGCCAGCAGCCTGACTGCTAATTATTCACCCCTCCACTTT.